This TCR beta chain was found in a study of cytomegalovirus exposure and HLA in healthy donors. Study-level results: When presence/absence was analysed, sequencing depth was taken to be roughly uniform across donors. In a later analysis, several top co-occurrence clusters appeared linked to parvovirus B19, influenza, CMV and Epstein-Barr virus. The authors enumerated 150 to 200 TCR beta chains as linked to cytomegalovirus.

V was clipped by 6 bases and J by 0 bases; unmatched bases: 6. Germline values: CDR1 MNHEY, CDR2 SVGAGI. The CDR3 consists of 15 residues. This clone was observed a single time. What it binds is not known. The PCR contained 60 Vbeta and 13 Jbeta primers. Authors' methods: Around 10 million of the 75 million to 95 million unique TCR beta chains counted in a later analysis were shared. TCRdb's copy holds only in-frame clones and misses some; the assay was immunoSEQ multiplex PCR. The V and J calls and clone size come from that table; D and trimming were worked out from the DNA. The data hold 250,000 to 350,000 clones, with about nine tenths observed a single time.

J is TRBJ2-7 and V is TRBV6-5, with 9 bases that match TRBD1. The TCR was taken from a man aged 35 to 55 in good health and CMV-seropositive. Source material: PBMCs. This CDR3 is CASRLPGQGSYEQYF. The CDR3 bases are TGTGCCAGCAGACTGCCGGGACAGGGCTCCTACGAGCAGTACTTC.